Listed here is a single T cell receptor (beta chain). Its target is unknown. Other DNA sequences within the sample encode an identical CDR3. The sample belongs to a study of shared clonotypes between healthy human individuals. The authors' processing: Quality scores were absent from the junction-only immunoSEQ sequences, so filtering differed. The repertoire was sequenced with immunoSEQ multiplex PCR; TCRdb's copy has only in-frame clones and lacks some. V and J calls and clone size follow that table, whereas D and trimming were derived from the DNA. This table has some 120,000 clones, approximately 70% appearing once. CDR3 length: 15 amino acids. Germline V gene data show CDR1 as SGHRS and CDR2 as YFSETQ. V was clipped by 4 bases and J by 3 bases; unmatched bases: 6. Regarding the study as a whole: Read depth was anticipated to influence clonotype sharing among donors. Several donors showed sharing of approximately 5% of naive CD4 clonotypes.

Every contributor of samples was a Caucasian grown-up residing in Nashville, Tennessee. The sequenced sample consisted of memory CD8+ T cells sorted from blood. This sample's subset: CD45RO+ cells pooled with CCR7-negative TemRA cells. The genes are TRBV5-1 and TRBJ2-7, with TRBD1 identical over 11 bases. The receptor's source is a young woman in good health. The CDR3 sequence is CASSDRTGGLYEQYF. Written as DNA, the CDR3 is TGCGCCAGCAGCGACCGGACAGGGGGCCTCTACGAGCAGTACTTC.